The next 2 T cell receptor beta chains were all read from a single sample in a study of regulatory T cells in long-lasting Graves disease. Time point specified: newly diagnosed GD, antithyroid drugs for less than 3 months. Making the TCR library involved RNA that had been extracted from PBMCs. The authors built TCR beta libraries using iRepertoire HTBI primers and Arm-PCR of CDR3 regions. Each CDR3 protein gets one entry after TCRdb re-called the multiplex PCR reads with MiXCR. The sample has roughly 530,000 distinct CDR3 sequences; roughly a sixth are singletons. These records were also assigned to another study, of T cells in Graves' hyperthyroidism and ophthalmopathy.

The sample was peripheral blood mononuclear cells (PBMCs), taken at new diagnosis, from a patient treated with antithyroid drugs. These receptors were obtained from a woman in her forties or fifties with Graves disease.

Here the CDR3 DNA reads TGTGCCAGCAGCCCAGCCGTGGGCACAGATACGCAGTATTTT. This codes for CASSPAVGTDTQYF. This rearrangement joins TRBV5-5 to TRBJ2-3; no firm D call. The CDR3 is made up of 14 amino acids. CDR1 and CDR2 from the germline V gene are SGHKS and YYEKEE (reference sequence). Trimming removed 4 bases from V and 1 base from J, with 10 bases in between.

This clonotype was observed at least ten times. The rearrangement joins TRBV4-1 to TRBJ2-7, with 7 bases aligning to TRBD2. The junction had 6 bases not matched to a gene; V was cut back by 0 bases and J by 7 bases. The CDR3 length is 14 residues. Germline V lookup: CDR1 MGHRA, CDR2 YSYEKL. Here the CDR3 DNA reads TGCGCCAGCAGCCAAGATGCAGCGGGGAGGGAGCAGTACTTC. Protein: CASSQDAAGREQYF.